The 20 T cell receptor beta chains below come from one sample, sequenced in a study of control samples from healthy donors and cancer patients. Clones were read by immunoSEQ multiplex PCR, and TCRdb kept only the in-frame ones, dropping some. The sample yields roughly 370,000 clones, 90% seen once. The sequencing input was PBMCs. The receptors here all came from a man aged 40-50 years with head and neck cancer.

The V and J genes are TRBV2 and TRBJ1-5, with unresolved D. Germline assignment: CDR1 SNHLY and CDR2 FYNNEI. The V and J ends lost 6 bases and 8 bases respectively, with 14 bases between them. The CDR3 extends over 13 amino acids. The CDR3 DNA reads TGTGCCAGCAGCCTAAGGGCGGCGGAGCCCCAGCATTTT. Protein sequence: CASSLRAAEPQHF.

In this sample, this clone turned up a few times. The rearrangement uses TRBV12-3 or TRBV12-4 and TRBJ1-1; D is perhaps TRBD1 (5 bases). V dropped 8 bases and J dropped 1 base, with 11 bases sitting between them. CDR3 length: 13 amino acids. CDR3 protein: CASRFRANTEAFF. The DNA of the CDR3 is TGTGCCAGCCGGTTCAGGGCGAACACTGAAGCTTTCTTT.

As concerns this clone: Its ends do not fully match the called genes, so a read error is possible. The chain joins TRBV7-7 to TRBJ2-2; TRBD2 matches at 7 bases. Germline V gene lookup returns CDR1 SSHAT and CDR2 FNYEAQ (reference sequence). There are 16 residues in the CDR3. The CDR3 reads CASSPRTSGATGELFF. Here the CDR3 DNA reads TGTGCTAGCAGCCCCCGGACTAGTGGGGCGACCGGGGAGCTGTTTTTT.

This clone turned up a few times. The V gene is TRBV30, the J gene TRBJ2-6; 10 positions match TRBD1. Germline CDR1 and CDR2: GTSNPN and SVGIG (reference sequence). V lost 4 bases, J lost 9 bases, and 12 bases stayed unmatched. The CDR3 loop spans 16 amino acids. The CDR3 sequence: CAWTIAGTGEVNVLTF. The CDR3 DNA is TGTGCCTGGACGATCGCCGGGACAGGGGAGGTCAACGTCCTGACTTTC.

The gene calls are TRBV6-1 and TRBJ2-7, with D perhaps TRBD1 (5 bases). Germline V gives CDR1 MNHNS, CDR2 SASEGT. The CDR3 is made up of 14 amino acids. Between the trimmed V and J ends, which lost 0 bases and 5 bases, there was a span of 11 bases. The CDR3 nucleotides are TGTGCCAGCAGTGAAGCTCTGGACATCAACGAGCAGTACTTC. This codes for CASSEALDINEQYF.

CDR3 in amino acids: CASAHFDYGYTF. As DNA, the CDR3 is TGTGCCAGCGCCCACTTTGACTATGGCTACACCTTC. The J gene is TRBJ1-2, the V gene TRBV4-2; D gene uncertain. This CDR3 is built from 12 residues. The V gene's germline CDR1 is LGHNA and CDR2 YNFKEQ. V lost 8 bases, J lost 3 bases, and 10 bases lay in between.

This sequence joins TRBV2 and TRBJ1-2, with 11 bases identical to TRBD1. V shed 7 bases, J shed 4 bases, and the junction held 14 bases outside the gene matches. CDR1 and CDR2 from the germline V gene are SNHLY and FYNNEI. The CDR3 is made up of 17 amino acids. CDR3 DNA sequence: TGTGCCAGCACCCTATACGAGAGGGGACAGGGGGGCTATGGCTACACCTTC. Its protein is CASTLYERGQGGYGYTF.

The chain carries TRBV30 and TRBJ1-2; D possibly corresponds to TRBD1 (5 bases). Trimming left V 0 bases short and J 7 bases short, with 9 bases between. Germline CDR1 GTSNPN, CDR2 SVGIG (reference sequence). CDR3 length: 12 amino acids. The CDR3 DNA follows: TGTGCCTGGAGTGTGGCAGGGCTTGGCTACACCTTC. Residues: CAWSVAGLGYTF.

The chain employs TRBV5-4 and TRBJ2-7, with D perhaps matching TRBD2 (6 bases). The V end lost 4 bases, the J end lost 0 bases, and 17 bases lay between the germline ends. The CDR3 has 16 residues. CDR1 and CDR2 (germline): SGHNT, YYREEE (reference sequence). The CDR3 DNA is TGTGCCAGCAGCCGTTGGATTGCGGGACCCTCCTACGAGCAGTACTTC. Residues: CASSRWIAGPSYEQYF.

The gene calls are TRBV27 and TRBJ2-7, with 10 bases matching TRBD1. V shed 3 bases and J 6 bases; nucleotides not matched to a gene: 8. The CDR3 covers 15 residues. Germline V gene data show CDR1 as MNHEY and CDR2 as SMNVEV (reference sequence). The CDR3 DNA reads TGTGCCAGCAGTTTTAGTGGGACAGGGGTAGGCGAGCAGTACTTC. Its translation is CASSFSGTGVGEQYF.

V usage is TRBV27 and J usage is TRBJ2-2; a weak D match, TRBD2 (6 bases). The CDR3 extends over 18 amino acids. Between the trimmed V and J ends, which lost 2 bases and 3 bases, there was a span of 19 bases. Per germline, CDR1 MNHEY and CDR2 SMNVEV (reference sequence). The CDR3 DNA reads as TGTGCCAGCAGTTTAGAATTGGGGGGTAAAACTCACACCGGGGAGCTGTTTTTT. Translation: CASSLELGGKTHTGELFF.

V usage is TRBV2 and J usage is TRBJ2-1; 8 positions agree with TRBD2. V lost 9 bases and J lost 1; bases outside the gene matches: 8. Germline loops: CDR1 SNHLY, CDR2 FYNNEI. CDR3 length: 15 residues. The CDR3 DNA is TGTGCCAGTCATAACGGGGGGGGTTCCTACAATGAGCAGTTCTTC. It translates to CASHNGGGSYNEQFF.

The chain employs TRBV10-3 and TRBJ2-1, with D perhaps matching TRBD1 (5 bases). The CDR3 is made up of 13 amino acids. V was shortened by 7 bases and J by 13 bases, with 20 bases between the two germline ends. CDR1 ENHRY and CDR2 SYGVKD come from the germline V gene. CDR3 sequence (DNA): TGTGCCATCAAAGCTTCTCAGGGAAGTTCACAGTTCTTC. Protein sequence: CAIKASQGSSQFF.

The J gene is TRBJ1-2, the V gene TRBV12-3 or TRBV12-4, with a weak D call TRBD1 (5 bases). The CDR3 has 13 residues. Trimming removed 3 bases from V and 4 bases from J, with 9 bases in between. CDR3 in amino acids: CASSFQGGYGYTF. CDR3 DNA: TGTGCCAGCAGTTTCCAGGGAGGCTATGGCTACACCTTC.

The chain has TRBV27 and TRBJ2-7, with 7 bases that match TRBD1. The CDR3 spans 13 residues. After removal of 6 bases from V and 4 bases from J, the junction contained 6 bases not matched to a gene. Germline V gene sequence: CDR1 MNHEY, CDR2 SMNVEV (reference sequence). The CDR3: CASSRGQDYEQYF. The CDR3 nucleotides are TGTGCCAGCAGCCGTGGACAGGATTACGAGCAGTACTTC.

The chain has TRBV28 and TRBJ1-1; D unresolved. The V end lost 5 bases, the J end lost 2 bases, and 12 bases lay between the germline ends. The germline V gene has CDR1 MDHEN and CDR2 SYDVKM. The CDR3 runs 14 residues. CDR3 sequence reads: CASSLNVLNTEAFF. CDR3 DNA: TGTGCCAGCAGTCTAAACGTCCTCAACACTGAAGCTTTCTTT.

This chain links TRBV6-5 with TRBJ2-1; D call uncertain. V lost 2 bases and J lost 5, with 10 bases in between. Germline-derived CDR1 and CDR2 are MNHEY and SVGAGI. This CDR3 spans 14 amino acids. In DNA form, the CDR3 reads TGTGCCAGCAGTTACCACGTGATGAACAATGAGCAGTTCTTC. Encoded protein: CASSYHVMNNEQFF.

This clone was observed at least ten times. V gene TRBV2 combines with J gene TRBJ2-3; D is possibly TRBD2 (5 bases). Germline CDR1 is SNHLY and CDR2 is FYNNEI. V was trimmed by 3 bases and J by 8 bases, leaving 15 bases between them. The CDR3 is 14 amino acids. This CDR3 is CASSDRGLAGTQYF. The CDR3 region has the DNA TGTGCCAGCAGTGATAGAGGTCTAGCAGGTACGCAGTATTTT.

With respect to this clone: The same CDR3 also results from other DNA sequences found in this sample. The chain uses TRBV20-1 and TRBJ2-7; D is ambiguous. There are 10 residues in the CDR3. Germline V gives CDR1 DFQATT, CDR2 SNEGSKA (reference sequence). Trimming pared 3 bases from V and 5 bases from J, leaving 5 bases between. The CDR3 DNA reads as TGCAGTGCTAGTGGGGACGAGCAGTACTTC. This codes for CSASGDEQYF.

The gene calls are TRBV19 and TRBJ1-2; 7 bases are a match to TRBD1. In germline, CDR1 is LNHDA, CDR2 SQIVND (reference sequence). CDR3 size: 14 residues. The V segment lost 10 bases and the J segment 3 bases; nucleotides outside the gene matches: 11. The CDR3 DNA reads TGTGCCACGTGGACAGGACCTCTTTACTATGGCTACACCTTC. Its protein is CATWTGPLYYGYTF.